What follows are 24 T cell receptor beta chains derived from one specimen sequenced in a study of a mutant IDH1 vaccine in newly diagnosed glioma (dated by TCRdb to about 2021). Libraries were made using the immunoSEQ multiplex PCR assay. In its TCRdb copy, this immuneACCESS table keeps in-frame sequences only and misses some clones. Where compared with another copy, unresolved V genes explain less than half of these, and the others have no known cause. This sample comprises tens of thousands of clones, roughly 86% of them detected only once. Of the sample, 1.5% to 2% is held by the ten largest clones. Explained via the paper, the time point label denotes: week 35, safety follow-up. Every vaccine dose consisted of 300 ug of a 20-mer mutant IDH1 peptide in Montanide, administered subcutaneously together with topical imiquimod. Antigens of these TCRs are unknown. The sample in question was PBMCs, obtained from a glioma patient whose treatment included an IDH1 peptide vaccine. The source is a young man with glioma.

This clone occurred a few times. CDR3 sequence reads: CAWSVSYGYTF. Here the CDR3 DNA reads TGTGCCTGGAGTGTAAGCTATGGCTACACCTTC. V and J are TRBV30 and TRBJ1-2; D gene ambiguous. The CDR3 extends over 11 amino acids. Germline assignment: CDR1 GTSNPN and CDR2 SVGIG (reference sequence). The germline V and J ends were trimmed by 0 bases and 4 bases, with 3 bases remaining between them.

The chain carries TRBV18 and TRBJ2-7; D unresolved. V was cut by 3 bases and J by 3 bases, with 15 bases left in between. CDR1 is KGHSH and CDR2 is LQKENI in the germline V gene. This CDR3 is 15 amino acids long. The CDR3 spells CASSPMDRRDYEQYF. CDR3 nucleotide sequence: TGTGCCAGCTCACCCATGGACCGTAGGGACTACGAGCAGTACTTC.

V and J are TRBV28 and TRBJ1-2; D remains unclear. This CDR3 is 14 amino acids long. Between the trimmed V and J ends, which lost 6 bases and 2 bases, there was a span of 13 bases. Germline V gene lookup returns CDR1 MDHEN and CDR2 SYDVKM. The CDR3 region is CASSLLGSNYGYTF. The CDR3 region has the DNA TGTGCCAGCAGCCTACTCGGATCCAACTATGGCTACACCTTC.

The V call is TRBV27, the J call TRBJ1-2; D remains ambiguous. The CDR3 is made up of 12 amino acids. CDR1 and CDR2 (germline): MNHEY, SMNVEV (reference sequence). Between the trimmed V and J ends, which lost 5 bases and 8 bases, there was a span of 12 bases. The CDR3 nucleotides are TGTGCCAGCAGTCCGGCCCGGCCAGGCTACACCTTC. Translated: CASSPARPGYTF.

This clone was seen a few times. This rearrangement joins TRBV2 to TRBJ1-1; D is undetermined. The germline V gene encodes CDR1 SNHLY and CDR2 FYNNEI. Between the trimmed V and J ends, which lost 8 bases and 1 base, there was a span of 11 bases. The CDR3 runs to 13 residues. The CDR3 loop reads CASSLTSNTEAFF. CDR3 DNA: TGTGCCAGCTCCTTAACATCGAACACTGAAGCTTTCTTT.

The chain has TRBV4-2 and TRBJ2-2, with D possibly being TRBD1 (7 bases). This CDR3 comprises 15 residues. Germline V gives CDR1 LGHNA, CDR2 YNFKEQ. Trimming cost V 5 bases and J 6 bases, with 16 bases left between them. The CDR3: CASSLMQGDSGELFF. The CDR3 nucleotides are TGTGCCAGCAGCTTGATGCAGGGGGACTCCGGGGAGCTGTTTTTT.

The genes are TRBV15 and TRBJ2-7; D perhaps matches TRBD1 (6 bases). CDR1 and CDR2 (germline): LNHNV, YYDKDF (reference sequence). V was clipped by 0 bases and J by 6 bases, with 12 bases between them. The CDR3 runs to 14 residues. In nucleotides, the CDR3 is TGTGCCACCAGCAGAGATGGTTGGGGGCGCGAGCAGTACTTC. It is translated as CATSRDGWGREQYF. The variable domain in full, with the rest retrieved from reference TRBV15 and TRBJ2-7, is DAMVIQNPRYQVTQFGKPVTLSCSQTLNHNVMYWYQQKSSQAPKLLFHYYDKDFNNEADTPDNFQSRRPNTSFCFLDIRSPGLGDTAMYLCATSRDGWGREQYFGPGTRLTVT.

This chain uses TRBV11-1 with TRBJ1-2, with D unclear. The germline gives CDR1 SGHAT, CDR2 FQDESV (reference sequence). The CDR3 length is 13 residues. The V and J ends lost 3 bases and 8 bases respectively, with 13 bases between them. CDR3 loop: CASSFSRVDGYTF. DNA of the CDR3: TGTGCCAGCAGCTTCTCACGAGTCGACGGCTACACCTTC. Looking up the rest from reference TRBV11-1 and TRBJ1-2 gives the full variable domain: EAEVAQSPRYKITEKSQAVAFWCDPISGHATLYWYRQILGQGPELLVQFQDESVVDDSQLPKDRFSAERLKGVDSTLKIQPAELGDSAMYLCASSFSRVDGYTFGSGTRLTVV.

As regards this clone: As the CDR3 is not closed by the conserved phenylalanine or tryptophan, this likely results from a read error. The chain carries TRBV11-2 and TRBJ1-6; 7 bases align to TRBD1. The CDR3 has 15 residues. Trimming took 5 bases from V and 7 from J; bases not matched to a gene: 8. Germline lookup yields CDR1 SGHAT and CDR2 FQNNGV. DNA for the CDR3: TGTGCCAGCAGCCCGGTAGACAGGGTCAATTCACCCCTCCACCTT. As protein: CASSPVDRVNSPLHL.

The chain employs TRBV7-9 and TRBJ1-1; D unresolved. Germline V gene data show CDR1 as SEHNR and CDR2 as FQNEAQ (reference sequence). V was shortened by 5 bases and J by 6 bases, with 10 bases between the two germline ends. CDR3 length: 12 residues. In nucleotides, the CDR3 is TGTGCCAGCAGCCAGATCCAGGCTGAAGCTTTCTTT. It specifies CASSQIQAEAFF.

The chain uses TRBV11-2 and TRBJ2-3, with D unresolved. The CDR3 runs 13 residues. Looked up from germline, CDR1 is SGHAT and CDR2 is FQNNGV. Trimming removed 1 base from V and 5 bases from J, with 7 bases in between. In DNA form, the CDR3 reads TGTGCCAGCAGCTTAGTTCTAAAAGATACGCAGTATTTT. As protein: CASSLVLKDTQYF. The whole variable domain, filled in from reference TRBV11-2 and TRBJ2-3, reads EAGVAQSPRYKIIEKRQSVAFWCNPISGHATLYWYQQILGQGPKLLIQFQNNGVVDDSQLPKDRFSAERLKGVDSTLKIQPAKLEDSAVYLCASSLVLKDTQYFGPGTRLTVL.

The V gene is TRBV5-1, the J gene TRBJ2-3, with D unresolved. The germline V gene encodes CDR1 SGHRS and CDR2 YFSETQ. Trimming took off 4 bases at V and 6 bases at J, with 9 bases between the two ends. The length of the CDR3 is 12 residues. The CDR3 DNA follows: TGCGCCAGCAGCCAACCCCTCGATACGCAGTATTTT. It codes for CASSQPLDTQYF.

This chain joins TRBV6-5 and TRBJ2-7; 9 positions match TRBD1. In germline, CDR1 is MNHEY, CDR2 SVGAGI. This CDR3 has 14 amino acids. Trimming took 5 bases from V and 2 from J; bases not matched to a gene: 4. CDR3 residues: CASSTDRGTYEQYF. The CDR3 nucleotides are TGTGCCAGCAGTACCGACAGGGGGACCTACGAGCAGTACTTC.

V gene TRBV4-2 combines with J gene TRBJ2-5; possibly TRBD2 for D (6 bases). This CDR3 is built from 16 residues. The ends were cut back, 0 bases at V and 4 bases at J, with 15 bases in the middle. The germline CDR1 and CDR2 sequences are LGHNA and YNFKEQ. CDR3 in DNA: TGTGCCAGCAGCCAAGAGGGAAGGCTAGCGATAGAGACCCAGTACTTC. Translated: CASSQEGRLAIETQYF.

The chain has TRBV18 and TRBJ2-2, with 7 bases fitting TRBD2. The CDR3 sequence is 14 residues long. Germline CDR1 is KGHSH and CDR2 is LQKENI. Trimming took 6 bases from V and 4 from J; bases not matched to a gene: 5. The chain's CDR3 is CASSSRGITGELFF. DNA for the CDR3: TGTGCCAGCTCCTCGCGGGGGATCACCGGGGAGCTGTTTTTT.

This clone has only a few counts. The chain links TRBV10-3 to TRBJ1-2, with 11 nucleotides matching TRBD1. The V gene's germline CDR1 is ENHRY and CDR2 SYGVKD. J was trimmed by 10 bases and V by 10 bases; bases with no gene match: 8. This CDR3 region has 12 residues. The CDR3 loop reads CATSGQGALYTF. CDR3 coding DNA: TGTGCCACGTCAGGACAGGGGGCCCTCTACACCTTC.

The J gene is TRBJ1-3, the V gene TRBV7-2; D not certain. The ends were cut back, 6 bases at V and 0 bases at J, with 12 bases in the middle. CDR3 length: 15 residues. Germline values: CDR1 SGHTA, CDR2 FQGNSA. The CDR3 sequence: CASSLGSSSGNTIYF. Written as DNA, the CDR3 is TGTGCCAGCAGTCTAGGATCGAGCTCTGGAAACACCATATATTTT.

This chain links TRBV9 with TRBJ1-5; unclear D gene. V was pared by 0 bases and J by 4 bases, with 5 bases between. This CDR3 has 13 residues. Germline lookup yields CDR1 SGDLS and CDR2 YYNGEE. The DNA for the CDR3 is TGTGCCAGCAGCGTAGAACAAAATCAGCCCCAGCATTTT. Amino acid sequence: CASSVEQNQPQHF.

The chain couples TRBV10-3 to TRBJ2-1; D call uncertain. Germline CDR1 reads ENHRY; CDR2 reads SYGVKD. The CDR3 has 14 residues. V lost 5 bases to trimming and J lost 3 bases, with 11 bases between them. CDR3 region: CAISTISDYNEQFF. The CDR3 DNA is TGTGCCATCAGTACTATATCCGACTACAATGAGCAGTTCTTC.

The rearrangement joins TRBV9 to TRBJ2-5; 7 bases line up with TRBD1. The CDR3 is 17 amino acids. Trimming took 4 bases from V and 0 from J; bases not matched to a gene: 12. Germline V CDR1 and CDR2: SGDLS, YYNGEE. In DNA, the CDR3 is TGTGCCAGCAGCCCACGCCGGGACAGACGGTACCAAGAGACCCAGTACTTC. This gives the protein CASSPRRDRRYQETQYF.

The gene calls are TRBV18 and TRBJ1-2, with D perhaps matching TRBD1 (6 bases). Germline-derived CDR1 and CDR2 are KGHSH and LQKENI. The CDR3 is 14 amino acids. V was shortened by 4 bases and J by 0 bases, with 9 bases between the two germline ends. For the CDR3, the DNA is TGTGCCAGCTCACTTGGACAGACTAACTATGGCTACACCTTC. Protein sequence: CASSLGQTNYGYTF.

The V call is TRBV28, the J call TRBJ1-6; D not certain. Trimming cost V 1 base and J 7 bases, with 11 bases left between them. The CDR3 covers 15 residues. The V gene's germline CDR1 is MDHEN and CDR2 SYDVKM. The CDR3 nucleotides are TGTGCCAGCAGTTTATCCGGGATGACGAATTCACCCCTCCACTTT. The encoded protein is CASSLSGMTNSPLHF. The full variable domain, its missing parts supplied by reference TRBV28 and TRBJ1-6, is DVKVTQSSRYLVKRTGEKVFLECVQDMDHENMFWYRQDPGLGLRLIYFSYDVKMKEKGDIPEGYSVSREKKERFSLILESASTNQTSMYLCASSLSGMTNSPLHFGNGTRLTVT.

V is TRBV9 and J is TRBJ2-1; 7 bases line up with TRBD2. V shed 3 bases and J 5 bases; nucleotides not matched to a gene: 8. CDR3 size: 15 residues. Germline-derived CDR1 and CDR2 are SGDLS and YYNGEE. CDR3 loop: CASSEAGSYNNEQFF. The CDR3 DNA reads TGTGCCAGCAGCGAAGCGGGGTCATACAACAATGAGCAGTTCTTC.

The chain combines TRBV6-1 with TRBJ2-7, with TRBD2 matching over 8 bases. The J segment lost 3 bases and the V segment lost 5 bases, leaving 6 bases of the junction unmatched. The CDR3 is made up of 14 amino acids. Germline CDR1 is MNHNS and CDR2 is SASEGT. CDR3 DNA: TGTGCCAGCAGTTTTACCGGGACTAGCTACGAGCAGTACTTC. It encodes CASSFTGTSYEQYF.